A selection of T cell receptor beta chains follows, all from one sample in a study of identical twins. TCRdb ran MiXCR on the 5' RACE reads and lists one entry per CDR3 protein. In the table there are about 900,000 distinct CDR3 sequences, about 12% of which are singletons. These records were also assigned to another study, of yellow fever vaccine responses in identical twins.

Specimen: PBMCs. Receptors originate from a woman under 30 in good health. Each CDR3 is given with its conserved first and last residue. A D gene is named only where the DNA matches it firmly. Only some rows state a clone size, as once, few, many or a class for expanded clones.

j_call clone_size d_call v_call cdr3_length cdr3_aa cdr3_nt
TRBJ2-4 many . TRBV12-3/TRBV12-4 14 CASSLDGYKNIQYF TGTGCCAGCAGTCTGGACGGCTACAAAAACATTCAGTACTTC
TRBJ2-1 few . TRBV12-3/TRBV12-4 11 CASTPGAEQFF TGTGCCAGCACCCCCGGGGCTGAGCAGTTCTTC
TRBJ1-2 . TRBD1 TRBV9 15 CASSVGRQGAGGYTF TGTGCCAGCAGCGTAGGGAGACAGGGGGCGGGTGGCTACACCTTC
TRBJ2-2 many . TRBV29-1 15 CSVTGGQTNTGELFF TGCAGCGTGACGGGGGGCCAAACGAACACCGGGGAGCTGTTTTTT
TRBJ2-2 . . TRBV27 16 CASSRALGAVTGELFF TGTGCCAGCAGTCGGGCGCTAGGGGCGGTCACCGGGGAGCTGTTTTTT
TRBJ2-1 . . TRBV3-1 15 CASSQGFLASNEQFF TGTGCCAGCAGCCAAGGATTCCTAGCCTCCAATGAGCAGTTCTTC
TRBJ2-5 . . TRBV20-1 18 CSAPAGQGGRVTAETQYF TGCAGTGCTCCAGCGGGGCAAGGGGGTCGAGTCACCGCAGAGACCCAGTACTTC
TRBJ2-1 . . TRBV10-3 16 CAIQKQGRAGNNEQSF TGTGCCATCCAAAAACAGGGGAGGGCCGGTAACAATGAGCAGTCCTTC
TRBJ2-4 few . TRBV20-1 17 CSAPDREGPIAKNIQYF TGCAGTGCCCCAGACAGGGAGGGCCCCATAGCCAAAAACATTCAGTACTTC
TRBJ2-1 . TRBD2 TRBV28 15 CASRPRLAGGDEQFF TGTGCCAGCAGGCCTCGACTAGCGGGAGGAGATGAGCAGTTCTTC
TRBJ1-1 many TRBD1 TRBV4-1 19 CASSQDRTGGFIMNTEAFF TGCGCCAGCAGCCAAGATCGGACAGGGGGCTTCATCATGAACACTGAAGCTTTCTTT
TRBJ1-2 few . TRBV12-3/TRBV12-4 14 CASSFRTAPYGYTF TGTGCCAGCAGTTTCCGGACAGCGCCGTATGGCTACACCTTC
TRBJ1-5 few . TRBV20-1 16 CSARDKGVGAHQPQHF TGCAGTGCTAGAGATAAGGGCGTAGGGGCCCATCAGCCCCAGCATTTT
TRBJ1-1 few . TRBV12-3/TRBV12-4 14 CASSETGGYAEAFF TGTGCCAGCAGCGAGACTGGAGGGTACGCTGAAGCTTTCTTT
TRBJ2-5 . . TRBV7-8 16 CASSYSLLVAAETQYF TGTGCCAGCAGCTATTCCCTTTTAGTGGCGGCGGAGACCCAGTACTTC
TRBJ2-2 once . TRBV3-1 14 CTSTRSPVTGELFF TGTACCAGCACCCGTTCACCCGTTACCGGGGAGCTGTTTTTT
TRBJ2-1 . TRBD2 TRBV5-1 16 CASSRMTSGTVDEQFF TGCGCCAGCAGCAGAATGACTAGCGGGACGGTCGATGAGCAGTTCTTC
TRBJ2-3 few TRBD2 TRBV5-1 18 CASSYASGTSGSTDTQYF TGCGCCAGCAGCTATGCCTCCGGGACTAGCGGGAGCACAGATACGCAGTATTTT
TRBJ2-1 few TRBD2 TRBV7-8 17 CASSLGLAVSEGNEQFF TGTGCCAGCAGCCTAGGACTAGCGGTTTCCGAGGGGAATGAGCAGTTCTTC
TRBJ2-5 . TRBD1 TRBV6-1 18 CASSDDRQGRWRQETQYF TGTGCCAGCAGTGACGACCGACAGGGAAGGTGGCGGCAAGAGACCCAGTACTTC
TRBJ1-1 few . TRBV9 15 CASSVGWTENTEAFF TGTGCCAGCAGCGTAGGTTGGACGGAGAACACTGAAGCTTTCTTT
TRBJ2-1 . . TRBV10-3 11 CAISERAEQFF TGTGCCATCAGCGAGCGGGCAGAGCAGTTCTTC
TRBJ2-1 many TRBD2 TRBV7-2 14 CASSWREGDAEQFF TGTGCCAGCAGCTGGAGGGAGGGTGATGCTGAGCAGTTCTTC
TRBJ1-2 . TRBD1 TRBV12-3/TRBV12-4 16 CASSSVTGRLTYGYTF TGTGCCAGCAGTTCGGTGACAGGGAGGCTTACCTATGGCTACACCTTC
TRBJ1-1 . . TRBV12-3/TRBV12-4 14 CASSAGMMNTEAFF TGTGCCAGCAGTGCTGGCATGATGAACACTGAAGCTTTCTTT
TRBJ2-6 few TRBD2 TRBV20-1 15 CSAPGGHSGANVLTF TGCAGTGCCCCGGGGGGGCACTCTGGGGCCAACGTCCTGACTTTC
TRBJ2-7 few TRBD1 TRBV27 15 CASSQGQASSYEQYF TGTGCCAGCAGCCAAGGACAGGCCAGCTCCTACGAGCAGTACTTC
TRBJ2-1 . TRBD1 TRBV5-1 14 CASSKTTGANEQFF TGCGCCAGCAGCAAAACGACAGGGGCCAATGAGCAGTTCTTC
TRBJ1-2 few . TRBV9 13 CASSGKGKNGYTF TGTGCCAGCAGCGGCAAGGGGAAGAATGGCTACACCTTC
TRBJ1-4 few . TRBV9 15 CASSVEGGTNEKLFF TGTGCCAGCAGCGTAGAAGGGGGGACTAATGAAAAACTGTTTTTT
TRBJ2-5 few TRBD2 TRBV11-1 15 CASRISGSNGETQYF TGTGCCAGCAGAATTAGCGGGAGTAATGGAGAGACCCAGTACTTC
TRBJ2-3 many TRBD2 TRBV4-2 15 CASSQVTGGRDTQYF TGTGCCAGCAGCCAAGTGACGGGGGGACGGGATACGCAGTATTTT
TRBJ2-7 . . TRBV3-1 19 CASCQVLTWGASYSYEQYF TGTGCCAGCTGCCAAGTTCTAACTTGGGGGGCCTCTTACTCCTACGAGCAGTACTTC
TRBJ1-5 many . TRBV11-2 13 CASSSTGLQPQHF TGTGCCAGCAGCTCTACAGGGTTACAGCCCCAGCATTTT
TRBJ2-7 . . TRBV1 17 CTSSQVGPSGSSYEQYF TGCACCAGCAGCCAAGTGGGGCCTAGCGGGAGCTCCTACGAGCAGTACTTC
TRBJ2-3 many . TRBV24-1 13 CATSGGASDTQYF TGTGCCACCAGTGGGGGGGCCTCAGATACGCAGTATTTT
TRBJ2-1 . TRBD2 TRBV24-1 17 CATSDPTGLADNNEQFF TGTGCCACCAGTGATCCAACCGGACTAGCGGATAACAATGAGCAGTTCTTC
TRBJ2-2 . . TRBV5-1 13 CASGSQGPGELFF TGCGCCAGCGGCTCTCAGGGACCCGGGGAGCTGTTTTTT
TRBJ2-5 . TRBD2 TRBV5-1 17 CASSPRRGGRAQETQYF TGCGCCAGCAGCCCCCGCCGCGGCGGGAGGGCTCAAGAGACCCAGTACTTC
TRBJ1-2 . TRBD1 TRBV11-2 15 CASSLDPGTGYGYTF TGTGCCAGCAGCTTAGATCCGGGGACAGGTTATGGCTACACCTTC
TRBJ2-3 . . TRBV4-1 18 CASSPRGSVRTSTDTQYF TGCGCCAGCAGCCCTCGTGGTAGCGTACGCACTAGCACAGATACGCAGTATTTT
TRBJ2-7 . TRBD2 TRBV6-2/TRBV6-3 17 CASSDASGRPSFYEQYF TGTGCCAGCAGCGATGCTAGCGGGAGACCCTCTTTTTACGAGCAGTACTTC
TRBJ2-5 . . TRBV20-1 13 CSARDSRQETQYF TGCAGTGCTAGAGATTCGAGACAAGAGACCCAGTACTTC
TRBJ2-1 few TRBD2 TRBV20-1 16 CSATTGLAGSYNEQFF TGCAGTGCTACCACTGGACTAGCGGGGTCCTACAATGAGCAGTTCTTC
TRBJ2-5 . TRBD1 TRBV5-1 15 CASSLLGQGQETQYF TGCGCCAGCAGTCTCCTGGGACAGGGTCAAGAGACCCAGTACTTC
TRBJ1-1 . . TRBV4-1 15 CASSRLVGLNTEAFF TGCGCCAGCAGCCGGCTCGTTGGTTTGAACACTGAAGCTTTCTTT
TRBJ2-7 . TRBD2 TRBV20-1 14 CSASPWAGAYEQYF TGCAGTGCTAGCCCCTGGGCGGGAGCCTACGAGCAGTACTTC
TRBJ2-1 few TRBD2 TRBV20-1 17 CSALLLAGGPRVLEQFF TGCAGTGCACTTCTCCTAGCGGGAGGGCCGCGGGTCCTTGAGCAGTTCTTC
TRBJ1-5 few . TRBV2 14 CASSGRDPSRAQHF TGTGCCAGCAGTGGCCGGGACCCCTCACGGGCCCAGCATTTT
TRBJ2-2 few . TRBV7-9 16 CAPSLKGHENTGELFF TGTGCCCCCTCCTTAAAGGGGCACGAGAACACCGGGGAGCTGTTTTTT
TRBJ1-1 few TRBD1 TRBV6-1 14 CASSEARRGVAAFF TGTGCCAGCAGTGAAGCGCGCAGGGGGGTCGCAGCTTTCTTT
TRBJ1-1 few TRBD1 TRBV7-9 15 CASSLLRGSATEAFF TGTGCCAGCAGCTTACTCAGGGGGAGTGCCACTGAAGCTTTCTTT